This T cell receptor (beta chain) was sequenced in a study of blood T cell repertoires in COVID-19 (dated by TCRdb to 2020 to 2022). Regarding the research as a whole: For ImmuneRACE Cohort 3, a participant was defined as recovered based on two consecutive negative NP/OP PCR tests, clearance by a healthcare professional, or resolution of symptoms. Samples came from the ongoing ImmuneRACE study (first 160 participants) plus 1,254 subjects from 6 global collaborators. Where available, HLA class I and class II types were obtained from metadata supplied by the sample provider rather than from assay-based typing. Nearly every sample came with metadata listing a de-identified subject ID, COVID-19 status, age in years and sex. The collaborator samples originated in the United States, Italy and Spain and spanned the acute and convalescent phases of COVID-19. The material from the prospective study consisted of cDNA or gDNA derived from T cells, B-cell-depleted T cells, or PBMCs. The dataset comprised deeply sampled blood TCRbeta repertoires from subjects exposed to, actively infected with, or recovered from COVID-19. The repertoires were released in a freely available public database meant as a resource for research on the immune response to SARS-CoV-2.

On this clone: What antigen it recognizes has not been identified. The record has no base qualities; no much larger clone is one base away.

Overall study results and their limits: Clinical and demographic metadata were provided uncurated, with the amount varying by source and participant.

In the prospective study, participants were about 18 to 100 years old, resided in 20 to 30 geographic areas of the United States, and were enrolled through a virtual design. Cohort assignment in the prospective study relied on participant-reported clinical history from a screening survey and a study questionnaire. Each participant in the prospective study had whole blood, serum and a nasopharyngeal or oropharyngeal swab collected by mobile phlebotomists. Participants in the prospective study had the option to provide additional blood draws and questionnaires over a 2-month period. Prospective study blood samples were shipped either frozen or at room temperature before DNA extraction. V is pared back by 0 bases and J by 6 bases, with 9 bases lying between the germline termini. The CDR3 has 13 amino acids, counting the end cysteine and phenylalanine. Just CDR3 DNA is preserved here, 39 bases in frame from base 1. The germline V gene supplies CDR1 SGHTA and CDR2 FQGNSA.

TCRbeta CDR3 regions were amplified from genomic DNA by means of the immunoSEQ Assay, a bias-controlled multiplex PCR. Processing in the source paper ran as follows. Within the assay, amplification of reference gene primers was used to estimate how many nucleated cells each sample contained. Sequence reads were collapsed and filtered to measure the absolute abundance of every unique TCRbeta CDR3 rearrangement. Productive Simpson clonality was computed per sample as the square root of Simpson's diversity index over productive rearrangements. TCRdb took this table from immuneACCESS and kept in-frame rearrangements with V and J called. Such tables lack part of the clones; where checked against another copy, unresolved V genes explain under half of the gap, and the rest is unexplained. That table furnishes V, J and clone size, whereas the DNA furnished D and trimming. The sample table holds approximately 240,000 clones, of which roughly 90% were seen once. The ten largest make up 3% to 3.5% of the sample.

The rearranged chain carries TRBV7-2 and TRBJ2-7; the D gene is possibly TRBD2, with 6 bases matching. The TCR sequence derives from a woman aged 45-59 years in a cohort exposed to, infected with or recovered from COVID-19 (not recorded which). Sequencing input: PBMCs or T cells enriched from blood (not recorded which). The DNA is as follows: TGTGCCAGCAGCTTAGCGCACGGGGGCGAGCAGTACTTC. Translated, it gives CASSLAHGGEQYF.